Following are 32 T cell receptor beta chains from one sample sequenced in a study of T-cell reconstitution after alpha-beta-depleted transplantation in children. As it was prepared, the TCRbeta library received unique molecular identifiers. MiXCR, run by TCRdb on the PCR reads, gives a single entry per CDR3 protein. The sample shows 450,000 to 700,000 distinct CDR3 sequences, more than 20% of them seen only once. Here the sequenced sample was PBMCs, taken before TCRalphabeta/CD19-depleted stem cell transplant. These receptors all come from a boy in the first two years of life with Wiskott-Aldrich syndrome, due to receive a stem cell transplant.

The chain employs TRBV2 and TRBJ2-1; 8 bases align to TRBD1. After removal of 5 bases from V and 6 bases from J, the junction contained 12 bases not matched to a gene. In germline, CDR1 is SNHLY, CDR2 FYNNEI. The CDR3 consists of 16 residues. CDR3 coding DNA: TGTGCCAGCAGTCGAGGTCTCTTTGGGACAGGCAATGAGCAGTTCTTC. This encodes CASSRGLFGTGNEQFF.

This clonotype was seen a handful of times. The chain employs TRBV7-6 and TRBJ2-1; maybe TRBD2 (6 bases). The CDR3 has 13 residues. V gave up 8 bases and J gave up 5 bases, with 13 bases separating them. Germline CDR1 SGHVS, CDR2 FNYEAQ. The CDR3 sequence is CASGDWINNEQFF. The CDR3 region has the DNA TGTGCCAGCGGGGACTGGATAAACAATGAGCAGTTCTTC.

Written as DNA, the CDR3 is TGTGCCAGCAGCACCCGGCGGGACGAGCAGTACTTC. Protein product: CASSTRRDEQYF. The V gene is TRBV7-9, the J gene TRBJ2-7; D is perhaps TRBD2 (5 bases). Germline loops: CDR1 SEHNR, CDR2 FQNEAQ (reference sequence). The length of the CDR3 is 12 residues. Trimming took 5 bases from V and 5 from J, leaving 10 bases between them.

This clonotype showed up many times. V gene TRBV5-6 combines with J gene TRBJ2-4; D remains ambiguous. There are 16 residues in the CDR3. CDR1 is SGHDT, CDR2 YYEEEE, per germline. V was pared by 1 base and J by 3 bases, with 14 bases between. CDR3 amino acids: CASSLRWYIGKNIQYF. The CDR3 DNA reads TGTGCCAGCAGCTTGAGGTGGTACATTGGCAAAAACATTCAGTACTTC.

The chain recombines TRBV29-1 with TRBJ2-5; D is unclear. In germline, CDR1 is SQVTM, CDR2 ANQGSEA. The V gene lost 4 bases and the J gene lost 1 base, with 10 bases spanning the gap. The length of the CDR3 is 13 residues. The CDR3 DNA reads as TGCAGCGTTGCCGGCACAATCCAAGAGACCCAGTACTTC. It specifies CSVAGTIQETQYF.

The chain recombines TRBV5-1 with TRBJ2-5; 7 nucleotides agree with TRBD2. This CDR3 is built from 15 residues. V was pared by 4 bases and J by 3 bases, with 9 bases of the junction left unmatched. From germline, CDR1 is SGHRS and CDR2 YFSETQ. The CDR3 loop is CASSPLQAGEETQYF. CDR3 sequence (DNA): TGCGCCAGCAGCCCCCTACAGGCGGGAGAAGAGACCCAGTACTTC.

The DNA for the CDR3 is TGCGCCAGCAGTGAGACAGCGTATCAGCCCCAGCATTTT. This translates into CASSETAYQPQHF. V gene TRBV10-2 combines with J gene TRBJ1-5; D remains unclear. Germline V gene sequence: CDR1 WSHSY, CDR2 SAAADI. This CDR3 contains 13 residues. Trimming left V 2 bases short and J 5 bases short, with 7 bases between.

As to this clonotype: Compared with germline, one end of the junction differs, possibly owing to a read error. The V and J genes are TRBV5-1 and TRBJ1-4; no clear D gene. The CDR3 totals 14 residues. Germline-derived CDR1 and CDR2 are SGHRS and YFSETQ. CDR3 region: CASSLDGTNGKLFF. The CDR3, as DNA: TGCGCCAGCAGCTTGGACGGTACGAATGGAAAACTGTTTTTT.

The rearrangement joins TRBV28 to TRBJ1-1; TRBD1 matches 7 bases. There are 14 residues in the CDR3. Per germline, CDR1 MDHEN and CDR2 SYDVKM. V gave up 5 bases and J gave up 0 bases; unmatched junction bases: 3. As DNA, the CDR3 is TGTGCCAGCAGTGAGGGACAGCTGAACACTGAAGCTTTCTTT. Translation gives CASSEGQLNTEAFF.

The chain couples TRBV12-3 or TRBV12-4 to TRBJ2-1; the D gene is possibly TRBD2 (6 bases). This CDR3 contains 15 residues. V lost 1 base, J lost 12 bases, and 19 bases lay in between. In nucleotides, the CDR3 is TGTGCCAGCAGTTTAGTGGTGGGAGGCGGCTTGGGGCAGTTCTTC. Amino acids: CASSLVVGGGLGQFF.

The CDR3 sequence is CASSSLRWPEAFF. As DNA, the CDR3 is TGTGCCAGCAGTTCCCTCCGTTGGCCCGAAGCTTTCTTT. V usage is TRBV12-3 or TRBV12-4 and J usage is TRBJ1-1; D gene unclear. V was pared by 4 bases and J by 8 bases, with 14 bases between. CDR3 length: 13 amino acids.

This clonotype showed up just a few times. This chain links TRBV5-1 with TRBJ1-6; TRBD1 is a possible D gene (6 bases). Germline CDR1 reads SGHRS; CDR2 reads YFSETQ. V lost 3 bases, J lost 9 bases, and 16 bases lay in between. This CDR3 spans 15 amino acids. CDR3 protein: CASSSDSGGRSPLHF. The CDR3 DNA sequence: TGCGCCAGCAGCTCGGACAGCGGTGGGCGTTCACCCCTCCACTTT.

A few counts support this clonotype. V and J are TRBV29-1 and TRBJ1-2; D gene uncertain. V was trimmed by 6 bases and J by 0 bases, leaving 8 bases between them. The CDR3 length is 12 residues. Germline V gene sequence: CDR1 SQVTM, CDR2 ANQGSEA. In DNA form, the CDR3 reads TGCAGCGTCTCTCGCTCTAACTATGGCTACACCTTC. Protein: CSVSRSNYGYTF.

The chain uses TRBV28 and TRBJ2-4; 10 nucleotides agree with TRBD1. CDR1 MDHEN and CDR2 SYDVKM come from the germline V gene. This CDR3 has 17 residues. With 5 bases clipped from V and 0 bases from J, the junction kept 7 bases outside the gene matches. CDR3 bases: TGTGCCAGCAGTGGGAGACAGGGGGCTTCAGCCAAAAACATTCAGTACTTC. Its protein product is CASSGRQGASAKNIQYF.

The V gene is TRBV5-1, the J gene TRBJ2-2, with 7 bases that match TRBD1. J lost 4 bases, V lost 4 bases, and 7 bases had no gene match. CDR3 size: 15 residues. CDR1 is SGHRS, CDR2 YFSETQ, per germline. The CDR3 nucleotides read TGCGCCAGCAGCACGACAGGGATTGGCACCGGGGAGCTGTTTTTT. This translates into CASSTTGIGTGELFF.

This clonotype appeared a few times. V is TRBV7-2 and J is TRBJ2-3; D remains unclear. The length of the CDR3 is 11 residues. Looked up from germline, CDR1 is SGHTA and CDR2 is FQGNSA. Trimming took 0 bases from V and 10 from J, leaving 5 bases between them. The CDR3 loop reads CASSLASAQYF. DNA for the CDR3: TGTGCCAGCAGCTTAGCGTCGGCGCAGTATTTT.

Here the CDR3 reads CASSILLAGENTEAFF. CDR3 bases: TGTGCCAGTAGTATTCTCCTTGCAGGGGAGAACACTGAAGCTTTCTTT. The rearrangement links TRBV19 to TRBJ1-1, with a weak D call TRBD1 (6 bases). Trimming took 3 bases from V and 1 from J, leaving 15 bases between them. Germline V gene sequence: CDR1 LNHDA, CDR2 SQIVND (reference sequence). The CDR3 is 16 residues long.

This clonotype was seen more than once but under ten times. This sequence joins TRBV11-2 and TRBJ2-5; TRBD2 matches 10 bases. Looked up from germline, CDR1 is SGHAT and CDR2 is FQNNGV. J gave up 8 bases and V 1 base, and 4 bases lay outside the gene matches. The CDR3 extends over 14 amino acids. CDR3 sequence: CASSLGSLAGTQYF. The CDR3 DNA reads TGTGCCAGCAGCTTAGGATCACTAGCGGGAACCCAGTACTTC.

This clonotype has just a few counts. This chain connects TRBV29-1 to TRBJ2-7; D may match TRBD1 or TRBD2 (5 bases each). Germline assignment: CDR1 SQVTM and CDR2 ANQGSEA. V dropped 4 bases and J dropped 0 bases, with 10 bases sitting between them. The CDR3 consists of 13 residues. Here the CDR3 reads CSVGDASSYEQYF. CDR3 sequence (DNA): TGCAGCGTTGGGGACGCCAGCTCCTACGAGCAGTACTTC.

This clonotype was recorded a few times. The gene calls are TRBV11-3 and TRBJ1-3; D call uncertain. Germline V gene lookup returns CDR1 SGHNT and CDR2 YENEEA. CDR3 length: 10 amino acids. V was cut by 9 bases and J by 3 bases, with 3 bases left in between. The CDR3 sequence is CASLGNTIYF. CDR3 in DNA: TGTGCCAGTCTTGGAAACACCATATATTTT.

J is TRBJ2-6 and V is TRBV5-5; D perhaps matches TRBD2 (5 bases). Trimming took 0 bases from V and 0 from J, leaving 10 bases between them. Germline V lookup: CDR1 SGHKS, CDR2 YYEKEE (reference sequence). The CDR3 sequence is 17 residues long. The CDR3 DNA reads TGTGCCAGCAGCTTGGCCTTAGGGAGCTCTGGGGCCAACGTCCTGACTTTC. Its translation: CASSLALGSSGANVLTF.

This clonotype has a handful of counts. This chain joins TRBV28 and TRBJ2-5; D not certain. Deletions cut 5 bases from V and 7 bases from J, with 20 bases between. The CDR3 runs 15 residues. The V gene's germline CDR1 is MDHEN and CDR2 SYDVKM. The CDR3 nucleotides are TGTGCCAGCAGTCCCCGGCAGATCGGCTACCTGACCCAGTACTTC. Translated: CASSPRQIGYLTQYF.

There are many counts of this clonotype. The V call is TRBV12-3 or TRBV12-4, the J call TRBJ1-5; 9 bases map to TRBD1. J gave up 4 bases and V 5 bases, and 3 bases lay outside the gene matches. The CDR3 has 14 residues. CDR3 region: CASSTGQGNQPQHF. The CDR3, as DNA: TGTGCCAGCAGTACGGGACAGGGTAATCAGCCCCAGCATTTT.

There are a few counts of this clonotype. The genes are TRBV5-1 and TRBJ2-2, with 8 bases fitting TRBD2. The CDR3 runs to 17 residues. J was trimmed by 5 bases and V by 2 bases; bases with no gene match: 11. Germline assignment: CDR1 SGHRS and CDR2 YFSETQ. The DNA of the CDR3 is TGCGCCAGCAGCTTCTTCCCTAGCGGGCCCGGGACCGGGGAGCTGTTTTTT. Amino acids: CASSFFPSGPGTGELFF.

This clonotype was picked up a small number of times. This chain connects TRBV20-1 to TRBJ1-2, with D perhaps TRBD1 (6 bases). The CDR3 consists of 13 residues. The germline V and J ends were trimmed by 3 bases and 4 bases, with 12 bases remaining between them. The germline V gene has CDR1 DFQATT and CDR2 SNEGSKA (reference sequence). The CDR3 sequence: CSASYVGGYGYTF. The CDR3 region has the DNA TGCAGTGCTAGCTATGTAGGGGGCTATGGCTACACCTTC.

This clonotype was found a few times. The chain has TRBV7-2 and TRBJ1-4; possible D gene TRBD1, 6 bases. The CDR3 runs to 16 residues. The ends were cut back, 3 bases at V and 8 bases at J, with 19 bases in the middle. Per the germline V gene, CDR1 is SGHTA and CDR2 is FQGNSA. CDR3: CASSLLPGSQGEKLFF. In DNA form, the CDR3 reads TGTGCCAGCAGCTTGCTCCCAGGGTCCCAGGGGGAAAAACTGTTTTTT. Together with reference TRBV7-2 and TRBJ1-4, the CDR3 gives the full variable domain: GAGVSQSPSNKVTEKGKDVELRCDPISGHTALYWYRQSLGQGLEFLIYFQGNSAPDKSGLPSDRFSAERTGGSVSTLTIQRTQQEDSAVYLCASSLLPGSQGEKLFFGSGTQLSVL.

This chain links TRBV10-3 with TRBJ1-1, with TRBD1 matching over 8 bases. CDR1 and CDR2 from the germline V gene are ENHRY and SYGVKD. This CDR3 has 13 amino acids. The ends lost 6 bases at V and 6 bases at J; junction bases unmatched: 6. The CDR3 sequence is CAISRDRYSEAFF. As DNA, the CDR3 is TGTGCCATCAGCCGGGACAGGTACTCTGAAGCTTTCTTT.

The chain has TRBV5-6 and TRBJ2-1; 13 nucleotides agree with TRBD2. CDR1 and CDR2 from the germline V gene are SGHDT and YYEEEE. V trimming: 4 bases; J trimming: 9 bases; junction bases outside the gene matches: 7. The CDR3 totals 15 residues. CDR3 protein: CASSKTSGRAAEQFF. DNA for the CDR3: TGTGCCAGCAGCAAAACTAGCGGGAGGGCCGCTGAGCAGTTCTTC.

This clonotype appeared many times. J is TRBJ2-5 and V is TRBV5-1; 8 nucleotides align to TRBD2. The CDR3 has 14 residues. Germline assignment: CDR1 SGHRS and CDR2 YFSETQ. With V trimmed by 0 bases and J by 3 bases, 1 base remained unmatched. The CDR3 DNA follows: TGCGCCAGCAGCTTGGAAGCGGGGGAAGAGACCCAGTACTTC. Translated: CASSLEAGEETQYF.

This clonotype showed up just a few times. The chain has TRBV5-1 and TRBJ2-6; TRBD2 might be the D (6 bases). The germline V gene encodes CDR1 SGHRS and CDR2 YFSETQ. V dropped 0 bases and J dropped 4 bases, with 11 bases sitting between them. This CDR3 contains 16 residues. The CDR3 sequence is CASSLVGGKGANVLTF. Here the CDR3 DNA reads TGCGCCAGCAGCTTGGTTGGGGGGAAAGGGGCCAACGTCCTGACTTTC.

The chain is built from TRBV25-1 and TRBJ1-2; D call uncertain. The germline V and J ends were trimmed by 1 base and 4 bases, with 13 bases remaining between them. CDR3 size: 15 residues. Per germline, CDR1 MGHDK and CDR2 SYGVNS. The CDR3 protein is CASSESFTGPYGYTF. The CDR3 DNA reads TGTGCCAGCAGTGAATCCTTTACCGGGCCCTATGGCTACACCTTC.

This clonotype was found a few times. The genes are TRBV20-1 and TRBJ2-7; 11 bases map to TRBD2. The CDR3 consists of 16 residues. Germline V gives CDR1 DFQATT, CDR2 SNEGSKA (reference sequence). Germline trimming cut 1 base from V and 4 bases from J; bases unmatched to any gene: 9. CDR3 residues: CSARAATTSGRYEQYF. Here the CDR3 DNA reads TGCAGTGCTAGAGCAGCGACTACTAGCGGGAGATACGAGCAGTACTTC.